This TCR beta chain was documented in a study of patients and donors after allogeneic stem cell transplantation. The length of the CDR3 is 15 residues. The V segment lost 7 bases and the J segment 2 bases; nucleotides outside the gene matches: 5. The V gene's germline CDR1 is MNHEY and CDR2 SVGAGI. TCRdb reanalysed the RT-PCR reads using MiXCR and keeps one entry per CDR3 protein. The sample includes over 130,000 distinct CDR3 sequences, about 40% of them seen just once. V and J are TRBV6-5 and TRBJ1-6, with TRBD1 matching 7 bases. This receptor was obtained from a human donor who was either an allogeneic HSCT recipient or a stem cell or donor lymphocyte infusion donor (not recorded which). It is not recorded whose cells these are; they may come from a transplant donor. The sample consisted of blood, either unsorted or a sorted T cell fraction (not recorded which). CDR3 DNA: TGTGCCAGCACCGTGGACAGGACCTATAATTCACCCCTCCACTTT. The encoded protein is CASTVDRTYNSPLHF.